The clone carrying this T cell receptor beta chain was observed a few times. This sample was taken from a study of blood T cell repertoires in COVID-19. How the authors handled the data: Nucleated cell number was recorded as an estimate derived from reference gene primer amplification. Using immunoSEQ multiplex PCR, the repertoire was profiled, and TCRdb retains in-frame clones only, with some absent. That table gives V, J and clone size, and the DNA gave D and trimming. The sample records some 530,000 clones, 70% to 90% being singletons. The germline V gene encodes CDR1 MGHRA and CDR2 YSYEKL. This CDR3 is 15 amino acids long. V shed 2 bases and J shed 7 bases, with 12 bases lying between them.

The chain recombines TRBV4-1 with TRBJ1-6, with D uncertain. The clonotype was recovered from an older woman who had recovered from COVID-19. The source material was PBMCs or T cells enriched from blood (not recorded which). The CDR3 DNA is TGCGCCAGCAGCCAACTTCTCAGCGGCAATTCACCCCTCCACTTT. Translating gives CASSQLLSGNSPLHF.